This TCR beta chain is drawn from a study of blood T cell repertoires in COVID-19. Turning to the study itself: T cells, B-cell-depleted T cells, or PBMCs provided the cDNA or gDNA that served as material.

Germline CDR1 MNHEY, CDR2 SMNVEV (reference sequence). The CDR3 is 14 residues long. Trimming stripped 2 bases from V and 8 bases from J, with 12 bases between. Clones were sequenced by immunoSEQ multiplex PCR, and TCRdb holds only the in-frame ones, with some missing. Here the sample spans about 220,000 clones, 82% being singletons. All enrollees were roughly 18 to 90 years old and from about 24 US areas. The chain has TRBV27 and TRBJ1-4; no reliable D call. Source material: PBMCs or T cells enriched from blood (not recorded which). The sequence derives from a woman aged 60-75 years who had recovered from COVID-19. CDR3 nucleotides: TGTGCCAGCAGTTTAAACGGGGAAGGGGAAAAACTGTTTTTT. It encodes CASSLNGEGEKLFF.